The 27 T cell receptor beta chains given below trace back to one sample, sequenced in a study of CD8 T cells in ankylosing spondylitis. TCRdb called the 5' RACE reads again in MiXCR, with one record for every CDR3 protein. The sample yields 750,000 to 850,000 distinct CDR3 sequences, over 9.5% seen once. Study outcomes and limitations: A motif of several highly homologous TCR beta variants was seen as apparently characteristic of ankylosing spondylitis blood.

Their target antigens are unknown. The source material was blood, either unsorted or a sorted T cell fraction (not recorded which). The source is a male donor with ankylosing spondylitis.

V is TRBV12-3 or TRBV12-4 and J is TRBJ1-2; D uncertain. The CDR3 sequence is 15 residues long. Trimming took 1 base from V and 2 from J, leaving 11 bases between them. The CDR3 region has the DNA TGTGCCAGCAGTTTAGAGGGTACCCTAAACTATGGCTACACCTTC. Protein product: CASSLEGTLNYGYTF.

This chain joins TRBV4-3 and TRBJ2-5; D gene uncertain. V lost 0 bases and J 3 bases, leaving 8 bases between the germline ends. This CDR3 has 14 amino acids. Germline CDR1 and CDR2: LGHNA and YSLEER. This chain's CDR3 is CASSQDLREETQYF. CDR3 DNA: TGCGCCAGCAGCCAAGATCTTAGGGAAGAGACCCAGTACTTC.

The chain recombines TRBV7-9 with TRBJ2-3; 8 bases agree with TRBD1. The ends lost 5 bases at V and 11 bases at J; junction bases unmatched: 18. From germline, CDR1 is SEHNR and CDR2 FQNEAQ (reference sequence). This CDR3 comprises 16 residues. CDR3 sequence reads: CASSHAGQGAKMGQYF. The CDR3 bases are TGTGCCAGCAGCCATGCCGGCCAGGGGGCAAAGATGGGGCAGTATTTT.

The V and J genes are TRBV10-3 and TRBJ2-2; 7 nucleotides agree with TRBD2. The CDR3 runs 16 residues. J lost 1 base, V lost 1 base, and 3 bases had no gene match. Germline V gene data show CDR1 as ENHRY and CDR2 as SYGVKD. In DNA, the CDR3 is TGTGCCATCAGTGAGTTGGGCGGGAGGAACACCGGGGAGCTGTTTTTT. It is translated as CAISELGGRNTGELFF.

This clonotype was found many times. The chain couples TRBV29-1 to TRBJ2-4, with D tentatively TRBD2 (6 bases). In germline, CDR1 is SQVTM, CDR2 ANQGSEA. CDR3 size: 13 residues. Trimming took 6 bases from V and 4 from J, leaving 13 bases between them. The CDR3: CSVEGRVKNIQYF. CDR3 DNA sequence: TGCAGCGTGGAGGGTAGGGTTAAAAACATTCAGTACTTC.

This clonotype was seen only a few times. The J gene is TRBJ1-4, the V gene TRBV5-1, with D possibly matching TRBD1 (5 bases). The CDR3 is 14 residues long. Germline loops: CDR1 SGHRS, CDR2 YFSETQ. V was shortened by 4 bases and J by 6 bases, with 13 bases between the two germline ends. The CDR3 protein is CASSRNRLDEKLFF. DNA of the CDR3: TGCGCCAGCAGCCGAAACAGGTTGGATGAAAAACTGTTTTTT.

The V and J genes are TRBV5-1 and TRBJ1-1, with D perhaps TRBD1 (6 bases). The CDR3 has 15 residues. Germline lookup yields CDR1 SGHRS and CDR2 YFSETQ. Between the trimmed V and J ends, which lost 2 bases and 7 bases, there was a span of 18 bases. CDR3 bases: TGCGCCAGCAGCTTCGTCACTGCAGGGGTGGGTGAAGCTTTCTTT. Amino acid sequence: CASSFVTAGVGEAFF.

This chain connects TRBV5-1 to TRBJ2-7, with D perhaps TRBD1 (5 bases). V was trimmed by 4 bases and J by 0 bases, leaving 8 bases between them. The CDR3 loop spans 13 amino acids. Per germline, CDR1 SGHRS and CDR2 YFSETQ. The CDR3 protein is CASSDSVSYEQYF. The CDR3 DNA is TGCGCCAGCAGCGACAGTGTCTCCTACGAGCAGTACTTC.

The chain recombines TRBV4-2 with TRBJ1-1; D remains ambiguous. CDR1 and CDR2 (germline): LGHNA, YNFKEQ. The CDR3 loop spans 13 amino acids. V was pared by 6 bases and J by 0 bases, with 8 bases between. CDR3 DNA: TGTGCCAGCAGGATGTCCATGAACACTGAAGCTTTCTTT. It codes for CASRMSMNTEAFF.

This clonotype was picked up a small number of times. The rearrangement joins TRBV5-1 to TRBJ2-1, with 8 bases aligning to TRBD1. V shed 3 bases, J shed 2 bases, and the junction held 4 bases outside the gene matches. The CDR3 is 15 residues long. Germline V lookup: CDR1 SGHRS, CDR2 YFSETQ. CDR3 loop: CASSYRQGPYNEQFF. CDR3 nucleotides: TGCGCCAGCAGCTACCGACAGGGGCCCTACAATGAGCAGTTCTTC.

This clonotype appeared many times. The rearrangement joins TRBV20-1 to TRBJ1-2; tentative D call: TRBD1 (5 bases). V lost 5 bases, J lost 2 bases, and 9 bases lay in between. The CDR3 has 12 residues. Per the germline V gene, CDR1 is DFQATT and CDR2 is SNEGSKA (reference sequence). The CDR3 sequence: CSAGDRNYGYTF. CDR3 nucleotide sequence: TGCAGTGCTGGGGACCGAAACTATGGCTACACCTTC.

The CDR3 DNA reads TGTGCCAGCAGCTTGCGACTAGGCGGTTACAATGAGCAGTTCTTC. Translating it yields CASSLRLGGYNEQFF. The chain couples TRBV7-3 to TRBJ2-1, with D maybe TRBD2 (6 bases). The CDR3 length is 15 residues. Between the trimmed V and J ends, which lost 3 bases and 4 bases, there was a span of 13 bases. The germline V gene has CDR1 SGHTA and CDR2 FQGTGA.

The chain employs TRBV5-1 and TRBJ1-5; no reliable D call. Germline CDR1 and CDR2: SGHRS and YFSETQ. The CDR3 is made up of 14 amino acids. Trimming took off 4 bases at V and 2 bases at J, with 10 bases between the two ends. Here the CDR3 DNA reads TGCGCCAGCAGCCTCGACGTGGGCAATCAGCCCCAGCATTTT. The encoded protein is CASSLDVGNQPQHF. Together with reference TRBV5-1 and TRBJ1-5, the CDR3 gives the full variable domain: KAGVTQTPRYLIKTRGQQVTLSCSPISGHRSVSWYQQTPGQGLQFLFEYFSETQRNKGNFPGRFSGRQFSNSRSEMNVSTLELGDSALYLCASSLDVGNQPQHFGDGTRLSIL.

This clonotype has ten or more counts. The V gene is TRBV7-2, the J gene TRBJ1-5; no definite D call. V lost 2 bases, J lost 1 base, and 9 bases lay in between. The CDR3 extends over 15 amino acids. The germline V gene has CDR1 SGHTA and CDR2 FQGNSA. In DNA, the CDR3 is TGTGCCAGCAGCTTAAAGGGTTTGAGCAATCAGCCCCAGCATTTT. Its translation is CASSLKGLSNQPQHF. The full variable domain, completed using reference TRBV7-2 and TRBJ1-5, is GAGVSQSPSNKVTEKGKDVELRCDPISGHTALYWYRQSLGQGLEFLIYFQGNSAPDKSGLPSDRFSAERTGGSVSTLTIQRTQQEDSAVYLCASSLKGLSNQPQHFGDGTRLSIL.

The chain has TRBV2 and TRBJ1-2; D unresolved. This CDR3 contains 12 residues. V lost 6 bases and J lost 3, with 8 bases in between. Germline V lookup: CDR1 SNHLY, CDR2 FYNNEI. CDR3 in amino acids: CASRDPYYGYTF. The CDR3 DNA sequence: TGTGCCAGCAGAGATCCTTACTATGGCTACACCTTC.

The chain combines TRBV27 with TRBJ2-7, with D hard to call. Trimming stripped 3 bases from V and 0 bases from J, with 9 bases between. CDR3 length: 14 amino acids. CDR1 and CDR2 from the germline V gene are MNHEY and SMNVEV (reference sequence). The CDR3 spells CASSFQSGSYEQYF. The CDR3 DNA reads as TGTGCCAGCAGTTTCCAGTCAGGCTCCTACGAGCAGTACTTC.

A few counts support this clonotype. CDR3 loop: CSAPEGGNTEAFF. CDR3 nucleotide sequence: TGCAGTGCTCCGGAGGGTGGGAATACTGAAGCTTTCTTT. This chain links TRBV20-1 with TRBJ1-1; D is ambiguous. Trimming took off 5 bases at V and 5 bases at J, with 15 bases between the two ends. The germline CDR1 and CDR2 sequences are DFQATT and SNEGSKA (reference sequence). This CDR3 contains 13 residues.

This clonotype was counted at least ten times. This chain uses TRBV29-1 with TRBJ2-7; possible D gene TRBD2, 6 bases. This CDR3 spans 14 amino acids. CDR1 and CDR2 from the germline V gene are SQVTM and ANQGSEA. With 2 bases removed from V and 5 bases from J, the gap between germline ends came to 16 bases. CDR3 bases: TGCAGCGTTGAAACCGGGACTTACGTCCACGAGCAGTACTTC. Its protein is CSVETGTYVHEQYF.

The V call is TRBV5-1, the J call TRBJ2-7, with D possibly matching TRBD1 (5 bases). This CDR3 is 14 amino acids long. Trimming stripped 4 bases from V and 4 bases from J, with 15 bases between. Germline V gives CDR1 SGHRS, CDR2 YFSETQ. The CDR3 sequence is CASSTGRPRYEQYF. The DNA of the CDR3 is TGCGCCAGCAGCACAGGACGGCCGAGGTACGAGCAGTACTTC.

The J gene is TRBJ2-1, the V gene TRBV5-1; unclear D gene. Germline V gene lookup returns CDR1 SGHRS and CDR2 YFSETQ. The germline V and J ends were trimmed by 0 bases and 8 bases, with 9 bases remaining between them. CDR3 length: 13 residues. CDR3 bases: TGCGCCAGCAGCTTGGGACCCCAGGATGAGCAGTTCTTC. It is translated as CASSLGPQDEQFF.

The chain's CDR3 is CASSSWDRGVNEQFF. The CDR3 nucleotides are TGTGCCAGCAGTTCCTGGGACAGGGGTGTCAATGAGCAGTTCTTC. The chain couples TRBV28 to TRBJ2-1, with TRBD1 matching over 10 bases. Germline values: CDR1 MDHEN, CDR2 SYDVKM. V was clipped by 4 bases and J by 6 bases; unmatched bases: 6. The CDR3 has 15 residues.

The rearrangement uses TRBV20-1 and TRBJ2-7, with a possible D match to TRBD2 (6 bases). This CDR3 contains 15 residues. In germline, CDR1 is DFQATT, CDR2 SNEGSKA (reference sequence). The V and J ends lost 0 bases and 4 bases respectively, with 16 bases between them. The CDR3 loop reads CSARDLGGALYEQYF. The CDR3 DNA reads as TGCAGTGCTAGAGATTTGGGCGGGGCACTTTACGAGCAGTACTTC.

This clonotype has at least ten counts. CDR3 nucleotide sequence: TGCAGTGCTCACAGGGGTCCGTACGAGCAGTACTTC. Protein: CSAHRGPYEQYF. This chain links TRBV20-1 with TRBJ2-7, with 7 bases matching TRBD1. J lost 4 bases, V lost 5 bases, and 5 bases had no gene match. Germline values: CDR1 DFQATT, CDR2 SNEGSKA (reference sequence). This CDR3 spans 12 amino acids.

V gene TRBV4-1 combines with J gene TRBJ1-4; no firm D call. Trimming took off 3 bases at V and 4 bases at J, with 12 bases between the two ends. Germline assignment: CDR1 MGHRA and CDR2 YSYEKL. The CDR3 has 15 residues. CDR3 loop: CASSQEEGYNEKLFF. The CDR3 region has the DNA TGCGCCAGCAGCCAGGAGGAAGGTTATAATGAAAAACTGTTTTTT.

This clonotype has a handful of counts. The chain recombines TRBV6-5 with TRBJ1-1, with D possibly matching TRBD1 (6 bases). Germline V lookup: CDR1 MNHEY, CDR2 SVGAGI. This CDR3 has 16 amino acids. The ends were cut back, 2 bases at V and 5 bases at J, with 18 bases in the middle. CDR3 in DNA: TGTGCCAGCAGTTACGCTCGATCAGGGGTATGGACTGAAGCTTTCTTT. Residues: CASSYARSGVWTEAFF.

This clonotype was counted between two and nine times. The chain couples TRBV5-1 to TRBJ1-1; D is perhaps TRBD1 (6 bases). This CDR3 has 14 residues. Germline V lookup: CDR1 SGHRS, CDR2 YFSETQ. Trimming stripped 2 bases from V and 8 bases from J, with 16 bases between. DNA of the CDR3: TGCGCCAGCAGCTTTGGATCGGGGGCCGAGGAAGCTTTCTTT. Translation: CASSFGSGAEEAFF.

The chain couples TRBV6-1 to TRBJ2-7; TRBD1 agrees at 8 bases. Losses at the gene ends were 8 bases for V and 5 bases for J; bases not matched to a gene: 5. This CDR3 comprises 12 residues. The germline V gene has CDR1 MNHNS and CDR2 SASEGT. In DNA, the CDR3 is TGTGCCAGCGGCGGACAGGGTAACGAGCAGTACTTC. Protein: CASGGQGNEQYF.